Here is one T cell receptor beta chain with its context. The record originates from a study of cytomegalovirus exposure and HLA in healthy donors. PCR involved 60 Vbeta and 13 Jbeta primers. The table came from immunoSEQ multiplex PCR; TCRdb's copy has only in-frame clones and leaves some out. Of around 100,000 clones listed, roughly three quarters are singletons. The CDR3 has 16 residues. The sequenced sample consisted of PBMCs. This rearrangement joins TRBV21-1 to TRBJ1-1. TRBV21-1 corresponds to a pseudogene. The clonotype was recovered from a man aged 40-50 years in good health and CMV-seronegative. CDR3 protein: CASSKVTSDFDTEAFF. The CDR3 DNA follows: TGTGCCAGCAGCAAAGTAACCTCAGACTTCGACACTGAAGCTTTCTTT.